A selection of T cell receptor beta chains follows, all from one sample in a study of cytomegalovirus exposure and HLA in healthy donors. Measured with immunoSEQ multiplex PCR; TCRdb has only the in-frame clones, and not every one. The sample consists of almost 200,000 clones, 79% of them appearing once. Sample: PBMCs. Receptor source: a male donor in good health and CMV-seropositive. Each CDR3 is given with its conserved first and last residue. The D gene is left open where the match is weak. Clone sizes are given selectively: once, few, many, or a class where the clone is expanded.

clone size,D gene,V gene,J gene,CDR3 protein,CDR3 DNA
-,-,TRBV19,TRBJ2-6,CASSWPSGANVLTF,TGTGCCAGTAGCTGGCCCTCTGGGGCCAACGTCCTGACTTTC
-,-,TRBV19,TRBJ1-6,CASSIDGDPPLHF,TGTGCCAGTAGTATAGACGGGGATCCACCCCTCCACTTT
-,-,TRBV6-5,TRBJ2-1,CASSRSRRYNEQFF,TGTGCCAGCAGTCGGAGTCGGCGGTACAATGAGCAGTTCTTC
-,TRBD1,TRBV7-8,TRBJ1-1,CASSIGTANTEAFF,TGTGCCAGCAGCATCGGGACAGCTAACACTGAAGCTTTCTTT
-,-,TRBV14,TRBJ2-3,CASSQDGGSWMNTQYF,TGTGCCAGCAGCCAAGATGGTGGGAGCTGGATGAATACGCAGTATTTT
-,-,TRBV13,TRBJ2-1,CASSLSGTTSEQFF,TGTGCCAGCAGCTTATCCGGGACAACTTCGGAGCAGTTCTTC
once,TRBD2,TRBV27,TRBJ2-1,CASRALGLAAYNEQFF,TGTGCCAGCAGGGCGCTGGGACTAGCGGCCTACAATGAGCAGTTCTTC
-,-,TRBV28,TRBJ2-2,CAGRRGNTGELFF,TGTGCCGGGCGACGTGGAAACACCGGGGAGCTGTTTTTT
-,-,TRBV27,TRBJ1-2,CASSFWQGSGYTF,TGTGCCAGCAGTTTTTGGCAGGGCTCTGGCTACACCTTC
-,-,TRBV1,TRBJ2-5,CTSSRARGLPRYQETQYF,TGCACCAGCAGCCGAGCCCGCGGTCTGCCGAGGTACCAAGAGACCCAGTACTTC
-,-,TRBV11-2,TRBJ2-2,CASSSSGAANTGELFF,TGTGCCAGCAGCTCATCAGGGGCGGCGAACACCGGGGAGCTGTTTTTT
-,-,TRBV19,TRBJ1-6,CASSQRREISPLHF,TGTGCCAGTAGTCAACGGAGGGAGATTTCACCCCTCCACTTT
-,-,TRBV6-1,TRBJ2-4,CASSEVGSFDIQYF,TGTGCCAGCAGTGAGGTTGGCAGTTTCGACATTCAGTACTTC
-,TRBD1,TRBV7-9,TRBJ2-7,CASSLGEDRGSYEQYF,TGTGCCAGCAGCTTAGGTGAGGACAGGGGGTCCTACGAGCAGTACTTC
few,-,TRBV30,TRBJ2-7,CAWRQKARYEQYF,TGTGCCTGGAGACAGAAGGCTCGTTACGAGCAGTACTTC
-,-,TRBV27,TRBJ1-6,CASSSGVGPLHF,TGTGCCAGCAGTTCCGGGGTCGGTCCCCTCCACTTT
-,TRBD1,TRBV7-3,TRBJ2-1,CASSIDRDPYNEQFF,TGTGCCAGCAGCATCGACAGGGACCCCTACAATGAGCAGTTCTTC
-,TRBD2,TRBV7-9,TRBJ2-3,CASSLTASGRTDTQYF,TGTGCCAGCAGCTTAACGGCTAGCGGGCGCACAGATACGCAGTATTTT
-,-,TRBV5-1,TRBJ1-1,CASSLQGDTEAFF,TGCGCCAGCAGCTTGCAGGGTGACACTGAAGCTTTCTTT
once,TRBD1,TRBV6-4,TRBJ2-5,CASSESGQGQETQYF,TGTGCCAGCAGTGAGTCGGGACAGGGCCAAGAGACCCAGTACTTC
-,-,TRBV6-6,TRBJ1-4,CASRDLSQSRLFF,TGTGCCAGCAGAGATCTTAGTCAAAGCAGGCTGTTTTTT
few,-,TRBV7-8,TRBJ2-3,CASSELHRADTQYF,TGTGCCAGCAGCGAACTACACAGGGCAGATACGCAGTATTTT
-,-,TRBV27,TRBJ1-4,CASSLVAGVEKLFF,TGTGCCAGCAGTTTGGTGGCAGGGGTTGAAAAACTGTTTTTT
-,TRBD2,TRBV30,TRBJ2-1,CAWSSSGRTFINNEQFF,TGTGCCTGGAGTTCTAGCGGGAGGACCTTCATCAACAATGAGCAGTTCTTC
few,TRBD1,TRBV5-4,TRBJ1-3,CASSLTGGGNTIYF,TGTGCCAGCAGCTTGACAGGGGGCGGAAACACCATATATTTT
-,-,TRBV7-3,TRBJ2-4,CASSLSSDSKNIQYF,TGTGCCAGCAGCTTATCTTCGGACAGTAAAAACATTCAGTACTTC
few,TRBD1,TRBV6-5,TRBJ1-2,CASRKTGNYGYTF,TGTGCCAGCAGAAAGACAGGGAACTATGGCTACACCTTC
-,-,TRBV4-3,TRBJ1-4,CASSQDWRSNEKLFF,TGCGCCAGCAGCCAAGACTGGAGGTCTAATGAAAAACTGTTTTTT
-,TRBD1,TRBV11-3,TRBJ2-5,CASSLGGGQETQYF,TGTGCCAGCAGCCTAGGGGGCGGACAAGAGACCCAGTACTTC